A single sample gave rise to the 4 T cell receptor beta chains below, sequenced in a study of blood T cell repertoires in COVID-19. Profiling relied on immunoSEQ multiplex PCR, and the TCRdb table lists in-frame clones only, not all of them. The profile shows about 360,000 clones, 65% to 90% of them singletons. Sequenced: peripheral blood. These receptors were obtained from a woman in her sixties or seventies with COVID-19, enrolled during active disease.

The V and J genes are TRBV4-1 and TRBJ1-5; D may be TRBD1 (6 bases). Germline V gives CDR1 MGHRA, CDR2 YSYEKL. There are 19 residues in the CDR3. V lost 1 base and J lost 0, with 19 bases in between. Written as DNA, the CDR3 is TGCGCCAGCAGCCAAGTTCGGACGGGCGGGGGCTATAGCAATCAGCCCCAGCATTTT. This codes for CASSQVRTGGGYSNQPQHF.

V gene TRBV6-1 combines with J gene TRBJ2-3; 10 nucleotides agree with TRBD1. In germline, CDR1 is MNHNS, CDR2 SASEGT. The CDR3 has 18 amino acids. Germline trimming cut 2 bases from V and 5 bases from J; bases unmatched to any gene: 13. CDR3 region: CASSENFRQGARKDTQYF. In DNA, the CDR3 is TGTGCCAGCAGTGAAAACTTTCGACAGGGGGCTAGGAAAGATACGCAGTATTTT.

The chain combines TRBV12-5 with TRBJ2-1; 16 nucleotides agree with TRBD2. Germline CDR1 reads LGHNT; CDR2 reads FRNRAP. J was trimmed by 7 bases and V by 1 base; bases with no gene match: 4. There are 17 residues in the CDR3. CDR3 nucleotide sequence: TGTGCTAGTGGTTTGGCCGGGACTAGCGGGGGGGGTAATGAGCAGTTCTTC. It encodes CASGLAGTSGGGNEQFF.

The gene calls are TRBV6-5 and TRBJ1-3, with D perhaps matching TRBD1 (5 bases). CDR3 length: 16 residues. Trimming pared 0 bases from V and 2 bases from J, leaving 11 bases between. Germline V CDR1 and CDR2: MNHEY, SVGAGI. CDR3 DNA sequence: TGTGCCAGCAGTTACTCCGGCGGGGCGGCTGGAAACACCATATATTTT. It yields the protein CASSYSGGAAGNTIYF.